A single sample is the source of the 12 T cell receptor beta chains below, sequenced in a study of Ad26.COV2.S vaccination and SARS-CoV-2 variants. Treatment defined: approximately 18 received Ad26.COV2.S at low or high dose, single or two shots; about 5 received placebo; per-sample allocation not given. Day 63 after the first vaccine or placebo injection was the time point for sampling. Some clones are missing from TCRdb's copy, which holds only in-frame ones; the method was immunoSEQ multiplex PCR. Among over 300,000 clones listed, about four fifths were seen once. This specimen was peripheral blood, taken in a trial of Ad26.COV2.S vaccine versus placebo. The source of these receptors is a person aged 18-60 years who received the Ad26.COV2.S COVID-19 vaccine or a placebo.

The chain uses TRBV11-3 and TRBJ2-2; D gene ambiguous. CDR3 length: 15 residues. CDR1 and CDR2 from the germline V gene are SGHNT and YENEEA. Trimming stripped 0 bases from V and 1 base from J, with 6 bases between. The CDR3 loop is CASSLDTRNTGELFF. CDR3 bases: TGTGCCAGCAGCTTAGATACCAGGAACACCGGGGAGCTGTTTTTT.

This CDR3 reads CASSDSPQGESTEAFF. CDR3 in DNA: TGTGCCAGTAGTGACTCTCCGCAGGGTGAGAGTACTGAAGCTTTCTTT. V and J are TRBV19 and TRBJ1-1; TRBD1 is a possible D gene (5 bases). Trimming shortened V by 5 bases and J by 5 bases, and 21 bases separated the two germline ends. CDR1 is LNHDA, CDR2 SQIVND, per germline (reference sequence). The CDR3 is 16 amino acids. The full variable domain, completed using reference TRBV19 and TRBJ1-1, is DGGITQSPKYLFRKEGQNVTLSCEQNLNHDAMYWYRQDPGQGLRLIYYSQIVNDFQKGDIAEGYSVSREKKESFPLTVTSAQKNPTAFYLCASSDSPQGESTEAFFGQGTRLTVV.

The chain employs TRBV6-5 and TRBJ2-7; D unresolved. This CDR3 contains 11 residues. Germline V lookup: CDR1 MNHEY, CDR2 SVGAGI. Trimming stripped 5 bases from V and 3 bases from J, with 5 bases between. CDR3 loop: CASSTGYEQYF. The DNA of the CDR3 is TGTGCCAGCAGTACTGGCTACGAGCAGTACTTC.

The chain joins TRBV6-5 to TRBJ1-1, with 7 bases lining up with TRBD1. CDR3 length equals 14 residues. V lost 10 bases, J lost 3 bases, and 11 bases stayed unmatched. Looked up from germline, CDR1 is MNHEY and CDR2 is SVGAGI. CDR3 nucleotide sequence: TGTGCCACACTCAAGGGGGCGGCGGACACTGAAGCTTTCTTT. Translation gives CATLKGAADTEAFF.

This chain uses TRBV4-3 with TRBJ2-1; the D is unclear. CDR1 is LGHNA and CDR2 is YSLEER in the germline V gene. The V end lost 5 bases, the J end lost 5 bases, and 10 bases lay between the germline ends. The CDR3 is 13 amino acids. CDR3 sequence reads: CASSGWGDNEQFF. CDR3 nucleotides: TGCGCCAGCAGCGGGTGGGGTGACAATGAGCAGTTCTTC.

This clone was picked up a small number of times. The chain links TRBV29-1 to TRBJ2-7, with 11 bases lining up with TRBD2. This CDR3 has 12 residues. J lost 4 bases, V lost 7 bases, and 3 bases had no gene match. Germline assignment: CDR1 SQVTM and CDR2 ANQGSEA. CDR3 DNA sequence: TGCAGCGCGGGACTAGCGGAGTACGAGCAGTACTTC. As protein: CSAGLAEYEQYF.

The CDR3 nucleotides are TGTGCCAGCAGCCATCCCCCATCGGACCCTGACAGTGAAGCTTTCTTT. Protein sequence: CASSHPPSDPDSEAFF. The V gene is TRBV9, the J gene TRBJ1-1; maybe TRBD1 (5 bases). V was clipped by 4 bases and J by 7 bases, with 23 bases between them. CDR3 length: 16 residues. In germline, CDR1 is SGDLS, CDR2 YYNGEE.

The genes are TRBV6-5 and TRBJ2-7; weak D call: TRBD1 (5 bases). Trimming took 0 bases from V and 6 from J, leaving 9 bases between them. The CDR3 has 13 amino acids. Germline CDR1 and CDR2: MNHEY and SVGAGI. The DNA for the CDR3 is TGTGCCAGCAGTTACTCGCGACAGAGCGAGCAGTACTTC. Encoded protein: CASSYSRQSEQYF.

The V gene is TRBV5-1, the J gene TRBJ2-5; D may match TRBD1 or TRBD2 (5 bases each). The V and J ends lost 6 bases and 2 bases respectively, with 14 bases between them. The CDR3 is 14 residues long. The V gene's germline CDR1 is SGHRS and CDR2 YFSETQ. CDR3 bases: TGCGCCAGCACCTTCCAGGGAGATCAAGAGACCCAGTACTTC. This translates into CASTFQGDQETQYF. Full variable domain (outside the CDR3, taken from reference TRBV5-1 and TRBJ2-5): KAGVTQTPRYLIKTRGQQVTLSCSPISGHRSVSWYQQTPGQGLQFLFEYFSETQRNKGNFPGRFSGRQFSNSRSEMNVSTLELGDSALYLCASTFQGDQETQYFGPGTRLLVL.

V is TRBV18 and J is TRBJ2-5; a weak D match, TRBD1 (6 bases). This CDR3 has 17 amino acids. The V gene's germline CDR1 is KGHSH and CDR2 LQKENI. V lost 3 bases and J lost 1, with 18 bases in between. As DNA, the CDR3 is TGTGCCAGCTCACCCCCCGTCGGACAGAGTTTCCAAGAGACCCAGTACTTC. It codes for CASSPPVGQSFQETQYF.

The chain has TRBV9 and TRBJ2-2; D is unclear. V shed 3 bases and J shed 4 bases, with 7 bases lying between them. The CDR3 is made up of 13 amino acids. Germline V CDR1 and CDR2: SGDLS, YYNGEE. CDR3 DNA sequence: TGTGCCAGCAGCGGTAGAGTCACCGGGGAGCTGTTTTTT. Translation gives CASSGRVTGELFF.

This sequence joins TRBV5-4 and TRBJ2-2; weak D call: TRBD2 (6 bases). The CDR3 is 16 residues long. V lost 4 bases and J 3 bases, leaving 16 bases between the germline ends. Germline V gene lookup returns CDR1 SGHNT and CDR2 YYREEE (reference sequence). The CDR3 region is CASSTLAAAYTGELFF. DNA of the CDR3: TGTGCCAGCAGCACCTTAGCGGCGGCTTACACCGGGGAGCTGTTTTTT.